These T cell receptor beta chains were read from a single sample in a study of T-cell memory formation after mild COVID-19. TCRdb ran MiXCR on the 5' RACE reads and lists one entry per CDR3 protein. The sample lists fewer than 700,000 distinct CDR3 sequences, roughly 20% occurring once. The sequenced sample was PBMCs or a T cell subset sorted from them (not recorded which). Receptors originate from an adult woman who had mild COVID-19 (a few samples of this study predate the infection). Cell type and time point are not known. The CDR3 runs from the conserved cysteine through the conserved F or W. D genes are given only for firm matches. Rows give clone size only sometimes, using once, few, many, or a class for an expanded clone.

CDR3 protein: CASRDRSYNEQFF; CDR3 DNA: TGTGCCAGCAGGGACAGATCCTACAATGAGCAGTTCTTC; D gene: .; V gene: TRBV4-2; clone size: .; J gene: TRBJ2-1
CDR3 protein: CASSLGGVGGAQHF; CDR3 DNA: TGTGCCAGCAGCCTCGGAGGAGTGGGGGGGGCCCAGCATTTT; D gene: .; V gene: TRBV3-1; clone size: .; J gene: TRBJ1-5
CDR3 protein: CASSTARDSEAFF; CDR3 DNA: TGTGCCAGCAGCACCGCCAGGGACTCTGAAGCTTTCTTT; D gene: .; V gene: TRBV5-5; clone size: few; J gene: TRBJ1-1
CDR3 protein: CASSYPGGGEKLFF; CDR3 DNA: TGTGCCAGCAGCTACCCCGGGGGTGGGGAAAAACTGTTTTTT; D gene: .; V gene: TRBV11-2; clone size: few; J gene: TRBJ1-4
CDR3 protein: CASSPGGDRYTF; CDR3 DNA: TGTGCCAGCAGTCCGGGGGGTGACCGCTACACCTTC; D gene: .; V gene: TRBV12-3/TRBV12-4; clone size: .; J gene: TRBJ1-2
CDR3 protein: CASSSGQGARSGANVLTF; CDR3 DNA: TGTGCCAGCAGCAGCGGACAGGGTGCCCGCTCTGGGGCCAACGTCCTGACTTTC; D gene: TRBD1; V gene: TRBV7-9; clone size: .; J gene: TRBJ2-6
CDR3 protein: CASSLAEGRGRYEQYF; CDR3 DNA: TGCGCCAGCAGCTTGGCCGAGGGCAGGGGACGCTACGAGCAGTACTTC; D gene: .; V gene: TRBV5-1; clone size: few; J gene: TRBJ2-7
CDR3 protein: CASSWGTNTEAFF; CDR3 DNA: TGTGCCAGCAGCTGGGGGACCAACACTGAAGCTTTCTTT; D gene: .; V gene: TRBV9; clone size: many; J gene: TRBJ1-1
CDR3 protein: CASSIYEQYF; CDR3 DNA: TGTGCCAGCAGCATATACGAGCAGTACTTC; D gene: .; V gene: TRBV6-5; clone size: few; J gene: TRBJ2-7
CDR3 protein: CASRGGKKETQYF; CDR3 DNA: TGTGCCAGCAGAGGGGGGAAAAAAGAGACCCAGTACTTC; D gene: .; V gene: TRBV12-3/TRBV12-4; clone size: .; J gene: TRBJ2-5
CDR3 protein: CASSPRAGLAGEETQYF; CDR3 DNA: TGTGCCAGCAGCCCACGAGCGGGACTAGCGGGGGAAGAGACCCAGTACTTC; D gene: TRBD2; V gene: TRBV3-1; clone size: .; J gene: TRBJ2-5
CDR3 protein: CASSSVSGRDQETQYF; CDR3 DNA: TGTGCCAGCAGCTCCGTTAGCGGGAGAGACCAAGAGACCCAGTACTTC; D gene: TRBD2; V gene: TRBV5-6; clone size: few; J gene: TRBJ2-5
CDR3 protein: CASIQRGGYYEQYF; CDR3 DNA: TGTGCCAGCATTCAAAGGGGTGGTTACTACGAGCAGTACTTC; D gene: .; V gene: TRBV6-2/TRBV6-3; clone size: few; J gene: TRBJ2-7
CDR3 protein: CASSFGGGYEQYF; CDR3 DNA: TGTGCCAGCAGTTTTGGCGGGGGATACGAGCAGTACTTC; D gene: TRBD2; V gene: TRBV12-3/TRBV12-4; clone size: many; J gene: TRBJ2-7
CDR3 protein: CAIMRQGAGETQYF; CDR3 DNA: TGTGCCATCATGCGACAGGGGGCTGGGGAGACCCAGTACTTC; D gene: TRBD1; V gene: TRBV10-3; clone size: .; J gene: TRBJ2-5
CDR3 protein: CSGSTSGRYNEQYF; CDR3 DNA: TGCAGCGGCTCTACTAGCGGGAGATACAACGAGCAGTACTTC; D gene: TRBD2; V gene: TRBV29-1; clone size: .; J gene: TRBJ2-7
CDR3 protein: CASEFTPGSGANVLTF; CDR3 DNA: TGCGCCAGCGAGTTCACCCCAGGGTCAGGGGCCAACGTCCTGACTTTC; D gene: .; V gene: TRBV5-1; clone size: many; J gene: TRBJ2-6
CDR3 protein: CASSLGGEVSEAFF; CDR3 DNA: TGCGCCAGCAGCTTGGGAGGCGAGGTGTCAGAAGCTTTCTTT; D gene: .; V gene: TRBV5-1; clone size: .; J gene: TRBJ1-1
CDR3 protein: CSARERDFGYEQYF; CDR3 DNA: TGCAGTGCTAGAGAGAGGGACTTCGGCTACGAGCAGTACTTC; D gene: .; V gene: TRBV20-1; clone size: few; J gene: TRBJ2-7
CDR3 protein: CASSYSRGQPQHF; CDR3 DNA: TGTGCCAGCAGTTACTCGAGGGGTCAGCCCCAGCATTTT; D gene: .; V gene: TRBV6-5; clone size: .; J gene: TRBJ1-5
CDR3 protein: CASTETDRTGELFF; CDR3 DNA: TGTGCCAGCACCGAGACGGACCGCACCGGGGAGCTGTTTTTT; D gene: .; V gene: TRBV6-5; clone size: .; J gene: TRBJ2-2
CDR3 protein: CASTPVGLSSYNEQFF; CDR3 DNA: TGTGCCAGCACCCCCGTGGGGCTTAGCTCCTACAATGAGCAGTTCTTC; D gene: .; V gene: TRBV12-3/TRBV12-4; clone size: few; J gene: TRBJ2-1
CDR3 protein: CASSSKVQGTPGNTIYF; CDR3 DNA: TGCGCCAGCAGCTCCAAGGTACAGGGGACTCCTGGAAACACCATATATTTT; D gene: TRBD1; V gene: TRBV5-1; clone size: .; J gene: TRBJ1-3
CDR3 protein: CASRAGGMNTEAFF; CDR3 DNA: TGTGCCAGCAGGGCAGGGGGCATGAACACTGAAGCTTTCTTT; D gene: TRBD1; V gene: TRBV27; clone size: few; J gene: TRBJ1-1
CDR3 protein: CASAMGYEQYF; CDR3 DNA: TGTGCCAGCGCAATGGGCTACGAGCAGTACTTC; D gene: .; V gene: TRBV5-5; clone size: .; J gene: TRBJ2-7
CDR3 protein: CASSLDRPGTEAFF; CDR3 DNA: TGCGCCAGCAGCTTGGACAGGCCCGGTACTGAAGCTTTCTTT; D gene: .; V gene: TRBV5-1; clone size: few; J gene: TRBJ1-1
CDR3 protein: CASSLRTGRDTGELFF; CDR3 DNA: TGTGCCAGCAGTTTAAGGACAGGGCGGGACACCGGGGAGCTGTTTTTT; D gene: TRBD1; V gene: TRBV7-8; clone size: few; J gene: TRBJ2-2
CDR3 protein: CSVARGGQTEAFF; CDR3 DNA: TGCAGCGTCGCGCGGGGGGGGCAAACTGAAGCTTTCTTT; D gene: .; V gene: TRBV29-1; clone size: .; J gene: TRBJ1-1
CDR3 protein: CASSLGEGPNGYTF; CDR3 DNA: TGTGCCAGCAGCTTGGGGGAGGGGCCCAATGGCTACACCTTC; D gene: .; V gene: TRBV5-5; clone size: .; J gene: TRBJ1-2
CDR3 protein: CASSLSYYTGELFF; CDR3 DNA: TGTGCCAGCAGTTTATCTTACTACACCGGGGAGCTGTTTTTT; D gene: .; V gene: TRBV27; clone size: few; J gene: TRBJ2-2
CDR3 protein: CASSPAPAGQTDDQPQHF; CDR3 DNA: TGTGCCAGCTCACCCGCCCCTGCGGGACAGACCGACGATCAGCCCCAGCATTTT; D gene: TRBD1; V gene: TRBV18; clone size: .; J gene: TRBJ1-5
CDR3 protein: CASSFDTLEQYF; CDR3 DNA: TGTGCCAGCAGCTTCGACACGCTAGAGCAGTACTTC; D gene: .; V gene: TRBV11-3; clone size: few; J gene: TRBJ2-7
CDR3 protein: CASRAGGAFTEAFF; CDR3 DNA: TGTGCCAGCAGAGCAGGGGGCGCGTTCACTGAAGCTTTCTTT; D gene: TRBD1; V gene: TRBV12-3/TRBV12-4; clone size: few; J gene: TRBJ1-1
CDR3 protein: CASSPAARQETQYF; CDR3 DNA: TGTGCCAGCAGCCCAGCGGCTAGGCAAGAGACCCAGTACTTC; D gene: .; V gene: TRBV7-7; clone size: .; J gene: TRBJ2-5
CDR3 protein: CASSYPSGGSTDTQYF; CDR3 DNA: TGTGCCAGCAGTTACCCAAGCGGGGGGAGCACAGATACGCAGTATTTT; D gene: TRBD2; V gene: TRBV12-3/TRBV12-4; clone size: .; J gene: TRBJ2-3
CDR3 protein: CASSLETGTLYGYTF; CDR3 DNA: TGCGCCAGCAGCTTGGAGACAGGCACCCTCTATGGCTACACCTTC; D gene: .; V gene: TRBV5-1; clone size: few; J gene: TRBJ1-2
CDR3 protein: CASSLVRGTQYF; CDR3 DNA: TGTGCCAGCAGCTTAGTTCGGGGGACCCAGTACTTC; D gene: .; V gene: TRBV7-9; clone size: .; J gene: TRBJ2-5
CDR3 protein: CASSLPTASGYTF; CDR3 DNA: TGTGCCAGCAGCTTACCGACCGCTTCAGGCTACACCTTC; D gene: .; V gene: TRBV7-9; clone size: .; J gene: TRBJ1-2
CDR3 protein: CASSSDHREPQPQHF; CDR3 DNA: TGTGCCAGCAGCTCAGACCACAGGGAACCACAGCCCCAGCATTTT; D gene: .; V gene: TRBV7-9; clone size: .; J gene: TRBJ1-5
CDR3 protein: CASSQDSQQSGSYEQYF; CDR3 DNA: TGCGCCAGCAGCCAAGATTCGCAACAGTCGGGTTCCTACGAGCAGTACTTC; D gene: .; V gene: TRBV4-1; clone size: .; J gene: TRBJ2-7
CDR3 protein: CASSQGLAGPTYNEQFF; CDR3 DNA: TGCGCCAGCAGCCAGGGATTAGCGGGACCCACCTACAATGAGCAGTTCTTC; D gene: TRBD2; V gene: TRBV4-1; clone size: .; J gene: TRBJ2-1
CDR3 protein: CASSGTGYGEQYF; CDR3 DNA: TGTGCCAGCAGCGGGACAGGGTACGGCGAGCAGTACTTC; D gene: TRBD1; V gene: TRBV7-9; clone size: .; J gene: TRBJ2-7
CDR3 protein: CASSPFSGEVSTDTQYF; CDR3 DNA: TGTGCCAGCAGTCCCTTTAGCGGGGAAGTTAGCACAGATACGCAGTATTTT; D gene: TRBD2; V gene: TRBV28; clone size: .; J gene: TRBJ2-3
CDR3 protein: CASRRGPEAFF; CDR3 DNA: TGTGCCAGCAGACGGGGTCCCGAAGCTTTCTTT; D gene: .; V gene: TRBV12-3/TRBV12-4; clone size: few; J gene: TRBJ1-1
CDR3 protein: CAGGGARANLWGEQFF; CDR3 DNA: TGTGCCGGGGGGGGCGCTAGGGCCAATTTATGGGGTGAGCAGTTCTTC; D gene: .; V gene: TRBV2; clone size: few; J gene: TRBJ2-1
CDR3 protein: CASRRDMAQHF; CDR3 DNA: TGTGCCAGCAGACGGGACATGGCCCAGCATTTT; D gene: .; V gene: TRBV6-1; clone size: few; J gene: TRBJ1-5
CDR3 protein: CASMRVRTSSYNEQFF; CDR3 DNA: TGTGCCAGCATGCGTGTCAGGACGTCCTCCTACAATGAGCAGTTCTTC; D gene: .; V gene: TRBV7-9; clone size: few; J gene: TRBJ2-1
CDR3 protein: CASSSRVRSSYEQYF; CDR3 DNA: TGTGCCAGTAGTTCCCGGGTAAGGAGCTCCTACGAGCAGTACTTC; D gene: .; V gene: TRBV19; clone size: .; J gene: TRBJ2-7
CDR3 protein: CASSLVGPDTQYF; CDR3 DNA: TGCGCCAGCAGCTTGGTCGGCCCAGATACGCAGTATTTT; D gene: .; V gene: TRBV5-1; clone size: .; J gene: TRBJ2-3
CDR3 protein: CASSPPGVRNEQYF; CDR3 DNA: TGTGCCAGCTCACCGCCAGGGGTGAGAAACGAGCAGTACTTC; D gene: .; V gene: TRBV18; clone size: .; J gene: TRBJ2-7
CDR3 protein: CASSPMSRGWDQPQHF; CDR3 DNA: TGTGCCAGCAGTCCAATGTCCAGGGGGTGGGATCAGCCCCAGCATTTT; D gene: TRBD1; V gene: TRBV12-3/TRBV12-4; clone size: .; J gene: TRBJ1-5
CDR3 protein: CASSPTERGGYYNEQFF; CDR3 DNA: TGTGCCAGCAGCCCTACAGAGCGGGGGGGCTATTACAATGAGCAGTTCTTC; D gene: TRBD2; V gene: TRBV3-1; clone size: few; J gene: TRBJ2-1
CDR3 protein: CASSHELVIGGYTF; CDR3 DNA: TGTGCCAGCAGTCACGAGCTCGTTATAGGTGGCTACACCTTC; D gene: .; V gene: TRBV6-5; clone size: .; J gene: TRBJ1-2